This TCR beta chain appears in the sequencing data of a study of shared clonotypes between healthy human individuals. Across the study: The study drew on a couple of women and three men aged 18 to 49 as donors.

Terminally differentiated effector memory CD45RA+ cells were excluded from the naive CD8 cells, which were CD45RO-negative and positively selected for CCR7. The sorted-subset replicate PCRs were given around 0.2 ug DNA, which is about 29,000 T cell genomes. Data came from immunoSEQ multiplex PCR; TCRdb stores just in-frame clones and leaves some out. The data show about 2.2 million clones, with about 93% seen just once and around 1.8% held by the top ten. Deletions cut 3 bases from V and 4 bases from J, with 12 bases between. This CDR3 spans 14 amino acids. Germline-derived CDR1 and CDR2 are MNHEY and SMNVEV (reference sequence). For this clone: Other DNA sequences from this sample encode an identical CDR3 as well.

This TCR came from a man between 18 and 35 years old in good health. Some clones in this sample may be carry-over from other donors' samples. The genes are TRBV27 and TRBJ1-1; D possibly corresponds to TRBD1 (6 bases). The sequenced sample was naive CD8+ T cells from PBMCs. The CDR3 sequence: CASSLRGVGTEAFF. As DNA, the CDR3 is TGTGCCAGCAGTTTGAGGGGGGTTGGCACTGAAGCTTTCTTT.